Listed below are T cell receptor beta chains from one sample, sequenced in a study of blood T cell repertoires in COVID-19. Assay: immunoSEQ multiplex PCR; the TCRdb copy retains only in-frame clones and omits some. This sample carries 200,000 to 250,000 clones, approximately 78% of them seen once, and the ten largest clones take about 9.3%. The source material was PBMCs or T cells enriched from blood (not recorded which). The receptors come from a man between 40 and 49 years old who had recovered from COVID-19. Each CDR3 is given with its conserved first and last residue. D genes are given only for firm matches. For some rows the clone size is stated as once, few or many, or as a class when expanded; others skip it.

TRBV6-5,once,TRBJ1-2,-,TGTGCCAGCAGTTCGCAGGGGGGCTACACCTTC,CASSSQGGYTF
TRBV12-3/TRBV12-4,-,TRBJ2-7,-,TGTGCCAGCAGTCTAGATAGAGGATTC,CASSLDRGF
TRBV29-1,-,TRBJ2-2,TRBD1,TGCAGCGTTGACGGGACAGGTAACACCGGGGAGCTGTTTTTT,CSVDGTGNTGELFF
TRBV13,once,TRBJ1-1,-,TGTGCCAGCAGCCAAGCCACAGTGAACACTGAAGCTTTCTTT,CASSQATVNTEAFF
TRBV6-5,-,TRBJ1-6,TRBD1,TGTGCCAGCAGTTATCTCACGGGACAGGGGGATTCACCCCTCCACTTT,CASSYLTGQGDSPLHF
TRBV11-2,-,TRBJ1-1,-,TGTGCCAGCAGCAGATCTCAGTGGTCTGAAGCTTTCTTT,CASSRSQWSEAFF
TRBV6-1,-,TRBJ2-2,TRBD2,TGTGCCAGCAGTGAAAAAGCGGGAGTCGGGGAGCTGTTTTTT,CASSEKAGVGELFF
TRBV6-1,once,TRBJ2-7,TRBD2,TGTGCCAGCAGTGAAGGGGGAGGGCTTTACGAGCAGTACTTC,CASSEGGGLYEQYF
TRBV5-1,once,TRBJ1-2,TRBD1,TGCGCCAGCAGCCGGGGACAGACTTATGGCTACACCTTC,CASSRGQTYGYTF
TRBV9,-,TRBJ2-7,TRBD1,TGTGCCAGCAGCCCTGAGGGACAGTGGTCCTACGAGCAGTACTTC,CASSPEGQWSYEQYF
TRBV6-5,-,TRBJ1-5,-,TGTGCCAGCAGGGTCACAGGGAGCAATCAGCCCCAGCATTTT,CASRVTGSNQPQHF
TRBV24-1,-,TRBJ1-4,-,TGTACCACCAGTGAAAGGGGTGAAAAACTGTTTTTT,CTTSERGEKLFF
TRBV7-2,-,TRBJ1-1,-,TGTGCCAGCAGCTTAGCTCGAACAATGAACACTGAAGCTTTCTTT,CASSLARTMNTEAFF
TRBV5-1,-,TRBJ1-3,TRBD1,TGCGCCAGCAGCTTACTAGGACAGGGGGCAAGTGGAAACACCATATATTTT,CASSLLGQGASGNTIYF
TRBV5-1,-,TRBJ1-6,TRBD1,TGCGCCAGCAGCTCGGGACAGGTTGATTCACCCCTCCACTTT,CASSSGQVDSPLHF
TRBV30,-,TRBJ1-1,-,TGTGCCTGGGGGGAGTTTAGGACTGAAGCTTTCTTT,CAWGEFRTEAFF
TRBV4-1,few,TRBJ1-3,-,TGCGCCAGCAGCCAAGAAGGCGGGGGCTCCTCTGGAAACACCATATATTTT,CASSQEGGGSSGNTIYF
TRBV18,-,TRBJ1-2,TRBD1,TGTGCCAGCTCACCCCTTTCGGATAAGACAGGGGATTCGGGGGGCTACACCTTC,CASSPLSDKTGDSGGYTF
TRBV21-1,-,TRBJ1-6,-,TGTGCCAGCAGCGTAGAAAACAGGGTAGAAACGCCTTATTCACCCCTCCACTTT,CASSVENRVETPYSPLHF
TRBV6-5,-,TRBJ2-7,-,TGTGCCAGCAGGCGTCAGGGGTCGTATTACGAGCAGTACTTC,CASRRQGSYYEQYF
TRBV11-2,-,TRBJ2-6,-,TGTGCCAGCAGACCCTTGTACGGGGCTGGGGCCAACGTCCTGACTTTC,CASRPLYGAGANVLTF
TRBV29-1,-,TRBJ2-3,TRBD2,TGCAGCGTTAGACTAGCGGGAGGGGGAGATACGCAGTATTTT,CSVRLAGGGDTQYF
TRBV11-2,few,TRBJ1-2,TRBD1,TGTGCCAGCACCAAGGGACAGCTAAACTATGGCTACACCTTC,CASTKGQLNYGYTF
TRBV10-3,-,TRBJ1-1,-,TGTGCCATCAGTGAGGAATTGGGGCCCCAGGGCACTGAAGCTTTCTTT,CAISEELGPQGTEAFF
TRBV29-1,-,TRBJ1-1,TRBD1,TGCAGCGTTGAACCCTCATGGACAGGGAACACTGAAGCTTTCTTT,CSVEPSWTGNTEAFF
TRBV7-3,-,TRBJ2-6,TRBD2,TGTGCCAGCAGCTTAACGGGAGGGGCAGGGAGCTCTGGGGCCAACGTCCTGACTTTC,CASSLTGGAGSSGANVLTF
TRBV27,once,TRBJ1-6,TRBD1,TGTGCCAGCACCCCGACAGGGTTGGCTAATTCACCCCTCCACTTT,CASTPTGLANSPLHF
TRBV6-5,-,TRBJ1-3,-,TGTGCCAGCAGTACAGGCCTAATTAGAAACACCATATATTTT,CASSTGLIRNTIYF
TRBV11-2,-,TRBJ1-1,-,TGTGCCAGCAGTCTTATGTCGGGTTTGCACACTGAAGCTTTCTTT,CASSLMSGLHTEAFF
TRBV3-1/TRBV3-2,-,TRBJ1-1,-,TGTGCCAGCTCAGGGTATTCTACTGAAGCTTTCTTT,CASSGYSTEAFF
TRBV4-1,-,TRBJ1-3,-,TGCGCCAGCAGCCAAGGACCAGGGCCGACCTCTGGAAACACCATATATTTT,CASSQGPGPTSGNTIYF
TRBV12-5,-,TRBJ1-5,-,TGTGCTAGTGGACAGGGCCCGCTATCCCAGCCCCAGCATTTT,CASGQGPLSQPQHF
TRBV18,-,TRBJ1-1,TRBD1,TGTGCCAGCTCACCACAGGGGGCTCAGACTGAAGCTTTCTTT,CASSPQGAQTEAFF
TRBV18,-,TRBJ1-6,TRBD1,TGTGCCAGCTCAGGGACAGGAGATAATTCACCCCTCCACTTT,CASSGTGDNSPLHF
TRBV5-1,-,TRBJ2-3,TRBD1,TGCGCCAGCAGCTTGGGGACAGGGGATACGCAGTATTTT,CASSLGTGDTQYF
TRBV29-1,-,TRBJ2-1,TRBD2,TGCAGCGTTGAGCCGGGACTAGCGATCAATGAGCAGTTCTTC,CSVEPGLAINEQFF
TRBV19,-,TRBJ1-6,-,TGTGCCAGTAAAGGACAGAGAATCAGTTCACCCCTCCACTTT,CASKGQRISSPLHF
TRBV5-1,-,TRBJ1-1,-,TGCGCCAGCAGCTTGTCCACGGTGAACACTGAAGCTTTCTTT,CASSLSTVNTEAFF
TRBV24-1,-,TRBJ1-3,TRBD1,TGTGCCACCAGTGATTTTCGACAGGGCCACTCTGGAAACACCATATATTTT,CATSDFRQGHSGNTIYF
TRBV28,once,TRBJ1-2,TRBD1,TGTGCCAGCAGTTTAGGGACAGGACTCTATGGCTACACCTTC,CASSLGTGLYGYTF
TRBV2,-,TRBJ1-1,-,TGTGCCAGCAGTGTTCGGGGGACTGAAGCTTTCTTT,CASSVRGTEAFF
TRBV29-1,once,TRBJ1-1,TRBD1,TGCAGCGTTGACCAGGGGGCCGCTTTCTTT,CSVDQGAAFF
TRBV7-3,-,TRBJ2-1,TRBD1,TGTGCCAGCAGCCTAAATCCCGGGACAGGGTTTGGTGAGCAGTTCTTC,CASSLNPGTGFGEQFF
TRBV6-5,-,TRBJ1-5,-,TGTGCCAGCAGGCCCCGGGACAATCAGCCCCAGCATTTT,CASRPRDNQPQHF
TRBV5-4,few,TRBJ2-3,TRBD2,TGTGCCGGTACTAGCGGGGGGTACACAGATACGCAGTATTTT,CAGTSGGYTDTQYF
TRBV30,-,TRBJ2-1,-,TGTGCCTGGAGTATAACGCGAGCGGTGGGTACGCGGCAGTTCTTC,CAWSITRAVGTRQFF